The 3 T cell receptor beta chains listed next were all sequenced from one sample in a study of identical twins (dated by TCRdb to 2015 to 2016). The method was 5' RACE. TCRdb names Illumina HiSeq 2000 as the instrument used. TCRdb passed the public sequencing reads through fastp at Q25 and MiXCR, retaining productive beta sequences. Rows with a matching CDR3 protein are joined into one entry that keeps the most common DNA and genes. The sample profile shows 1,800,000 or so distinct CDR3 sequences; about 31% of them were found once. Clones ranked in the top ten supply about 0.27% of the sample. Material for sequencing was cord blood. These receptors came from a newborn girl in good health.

Here the CDR3 DNA reads TGTGCCAGCAAAGGGGAAGTAAAGCAGTACTTC. Translating it yields CASKGEVKQYF. The chain has TRBV28 and TRBJ2-5, with a tentative D call TRBD1 (5 bases). Germline assignment: CDR1 MDHEN and CDR2 SYDVKM. V lost 7 bases, J lost 11 bases, and 14 bases lay in between. This CDR3 comprises 11 residues.

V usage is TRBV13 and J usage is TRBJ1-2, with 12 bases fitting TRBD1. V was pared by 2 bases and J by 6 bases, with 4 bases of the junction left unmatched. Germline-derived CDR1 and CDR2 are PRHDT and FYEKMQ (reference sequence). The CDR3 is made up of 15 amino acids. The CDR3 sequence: CASSLRGDRGHGYTF. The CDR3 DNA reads TGTGCCAGCAGCTTACGGGGGGACAGGGGGCATGGCTACACCTTC.

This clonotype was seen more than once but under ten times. CDR3 coding DNA: TGCGCCAGCAGCCAAGCTCGAGCTCTGACTGGACAGGTGAACACTGAAGCTTTCTTT. Its protein product is CASSQARALTGQVNTEAFF. V is TRBV4-1 and J is TRBJ1-1, with 7 bases matching TRBD1. This CDR3 comprises 19 residues. V trimming: 1 base; J trimming: 0 bases; junction bases outside the gene matches: 14. Germline values: CDR1 MGHRA, CDR2 YSYEKL.